This T cell receptor beta chain was captured in a study of shared T cell receptors in the human thymus. In germline, CDR1 is MNHEY, CDR2 SMNVEV (reference sequence). The V and J ends lost 7 bases and 0 bases, in that order; junction bases with no gene match: 9. The CDR3 contains 16 residues. Data came from immunoSEQ multiplex PCR; TCRdb stores just in-frame clones and leaves some out. The repertoire holds about 660,000 clones, with 85% to 90% as singletons. The same specimen was also included in a second study, on human thymus T cells. This second report adds: Thymus specimens were resections from corrective heart surgery. An apparent bias in V and J gene usage was seen in thymic and blood repertoires. In unrelated individuals, thymic repertoires overlapped highly, according to related research.

V is TRBV27 and J is TRBJ2-1; the match to TRBD2 covers 7 bases. The receptor comes from a boy in the first two years of life with a congenital heart defect. Sequenced material: thymocytes. CDR3 coding DNA: TGTGCCAGCACCCTGGGGGGGGACCCCTCCTACAATGAGCAGTTCTTC. Translated: CASTLGGDPSYNEQFF.